Described below is a single T cell receptor (beta chain) sequence and its context. The antigen this receptor binds is unknown. Per-base quality was not reported, and no clone a single base away is much larger than it. The data belong to a study of OX40 agonist ivuxolimab in advanced cancers. Some background on the complete study: Ivuxolimab, which targeted the costimulatory receptor OX40 (CD134), was an agonistic, fully human IgG2 monoclonal antibody. Intravenous ivuxolimab was administered to patients every 2 weeks at six dose levels: 0.01, 0.1, 0.3, 1.5, 3 and 10 mg/kg. Of the roughly 52 patients in dose escalation, some 20 had hepatocellular carcinoma, approximately 15 had melanoma, 9 had renal cell carcinoma and 9 had head and neck cancer. In the dose-escalation cohort, around four fifths of patients were male, and the mean age was approximately 60 years, with a range of roughly 20 to 79. Prior anti-PD-1, anti-PD-L1 or anti-CTLA-4 therapy was permitted, and less than 45% of dose-escalation patients had received checkpoint inhibitors. Three dose-escalation patients achieved partial responses, one with hepatocellular carcinoma and two with cutaneous melanoma. The purpose of peripheral TCRbeta sequencing was to test whether ivuxolimab changed TCR sequence diversity and led to clonal T-cell expansion. The paper reports the monotherapy dose-escalation portion (N of about 50 patients) of the phase I ivuxolimab trial.

For sequencing of the TCRbeta CDR3 region, genomic DNA was extracted from the sorted cells. The immunoSEQ Assay was used for sequencing of TCRbeta CDR3 regions. TCRdb's version of the immuneACCESS table is confined to in-frame rearrangements and falls short of the full clone set. An unresolved V gene accounts for under half of the shortfall where checked; the remainder is of unknown origin. Within this sample are 30,000 to 40,000 clones, with 82% of them counted one time only. The top ten clonotypes cover 23% of the sample. Patients with autoimmune disease history or receiving systemic immunosuppression were excluded from the trial. In every dose cohort, peripheral blood was drawn for TCR sequencing at baseline, cycle 4 day 1, and cycle 7 day 1. The samples were drawn from a first-in-human, open-label, multicenter phase I dose-escalation trial of ivuxolimab. The trial enrolled adults with locally advanced or metastatic head and neck squamous cell, hepatocellular, melanoma or renal cell carcinoma. Before TCR sequencing, CD4+ T cells and CD8+ T cells from peripheral blood were sorted into separate populations.

Counted from cysteine to phenylalanine, this CDR3 has 15 amino acids. The retained sequence is limited to the CDR3, 45 bases, with the frame set at the first base. Clipping removes 5 bases from V and 4 bases from J, with 10 as the unmatched junction base count. CDR1 and CDR2 are read off the germline V gene as SGHNT and YENEEA. Summary of the overall study and its limitations: Low levels of normalized T-cell clonal expansion were also seen in some patients who did not respond. Antigen specificity was not determined for the clonally expanded peripheral T cells. Clonal expansion of both CD4+ and CD8+ blood T cells was observed from baseline to week 6 at doses 0.1 to 3.0 mg/kg. After ivuxolimab, expanded clones were on average more numerous among CD8+ T cells than among CD4+ T cells. Partial responders in the 0.1-3.0 mg/kg groups had among the lowest normalized peripheral clonal expansion, especially among CD8+ T cells.

This receptor chain uses TRBV11-3 and TRBJ2-7; TRBD1 aligns with 8 central bases. The sequenced sample was CD4+ or CD8+ T cells sorted from blood, obtained in a trial of the OX40 agonist ivuxolimab. This receptor was identified in an adult with an advanced solid tumor such as melanoma, head and neck, liver or kidney cancer. At the DNA level, the sequence is TGTGCCAGCAGCAACGTACCGGGACAGGTTTACGAGCAGTACTTC. It encodes CASSNVPGQVYEQYF.